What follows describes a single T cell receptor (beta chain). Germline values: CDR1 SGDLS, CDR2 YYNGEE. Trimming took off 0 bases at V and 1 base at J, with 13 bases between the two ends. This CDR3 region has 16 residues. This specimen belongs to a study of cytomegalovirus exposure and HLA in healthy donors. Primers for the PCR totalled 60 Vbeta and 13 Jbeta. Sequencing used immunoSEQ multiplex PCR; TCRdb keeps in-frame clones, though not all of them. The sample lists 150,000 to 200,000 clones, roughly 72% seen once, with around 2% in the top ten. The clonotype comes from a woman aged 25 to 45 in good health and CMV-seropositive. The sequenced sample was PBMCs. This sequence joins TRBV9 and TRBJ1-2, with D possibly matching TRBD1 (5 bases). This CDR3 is CASSVATGPFNYGYTF. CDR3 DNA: TGTGCCAGCAGCGTAGCCACAGGCCCCTTTAACTATGGCTACACCTTC.